This TCR beta chain was sequenced in a study of cytomegalovirus exposure and HLA in healthy donors. The PCR had 60 Vbeta and 13 Jbeta primers. Clones were read by immunoSEQ multiplex PCR, and TCRdb kept only the in-frame ones, dropping some. The table lists around 150,000 clones, about two thirds of them singletons. The study, taken as a whole, reports: The classifier reportedly diagnosed cytomegalovirus status with high specificity and sensitivity.

In germline, CDR1 is SNHLY, CDR2 FYNNEI. The length of the CDR3 is 13 residues. V dropped 6 bases and J dropped 4; count of bases not matched to a gene: 3. In this sample, this clone turned up a few times. Its target is not known. This receptor was taken from a man in his forties or fifties in good health and CMV-seronegative. Source material: PBMCs. The V call is TRBV2, the J call TRBJ2-5, with 9 bases fitting TRBD2. The CDR3 region has the DNA TGTGCCAGCAGAGCGACTAGCGGAGAGACCCAGTACTTC. Translation gives CASRATSGETQYF.